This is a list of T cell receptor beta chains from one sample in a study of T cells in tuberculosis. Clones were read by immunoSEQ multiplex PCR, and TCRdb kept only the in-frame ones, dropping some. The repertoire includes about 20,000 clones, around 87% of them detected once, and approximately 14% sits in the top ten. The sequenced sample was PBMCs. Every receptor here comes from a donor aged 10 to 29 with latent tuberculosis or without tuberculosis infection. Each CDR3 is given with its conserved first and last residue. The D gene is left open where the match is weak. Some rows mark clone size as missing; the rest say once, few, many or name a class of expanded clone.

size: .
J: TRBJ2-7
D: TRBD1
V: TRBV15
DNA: TGTGCCACCAGCAGGGGTAGACAGGGGGTCTACGAGCAGTACTTC
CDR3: CATSRGRQGVYEQYF

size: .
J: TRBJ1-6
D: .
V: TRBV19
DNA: TGTGCCAGTAGTTGGGACGGACAGCCACTTTCACCCCTCCACTTT
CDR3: CASSWDGQPLSPLHF

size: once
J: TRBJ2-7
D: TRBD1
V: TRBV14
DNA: TGTGCCAGCAGCCAACCGGGACAGGGCCGATCCTACGAGCAGTACTTC
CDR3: CASSQPGQGRSYEQYF

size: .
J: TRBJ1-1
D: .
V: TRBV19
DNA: TGTGCCAGTAGTATTGTAGAGAACACTGAAGCTTTCTTT
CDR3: CASSIVENTEAFF

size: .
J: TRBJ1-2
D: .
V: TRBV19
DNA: TGTGCCAGTAGTATAGACAGGTACTATGGCTACACCTTC
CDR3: CASSIDRYYGYTF

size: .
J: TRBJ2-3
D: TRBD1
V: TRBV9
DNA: TGTGCCAGCAGCGGCAGGACAGGGTTGGTCACAGATACGCAGTATTTT
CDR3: CASSGRTGLVTDTQYF

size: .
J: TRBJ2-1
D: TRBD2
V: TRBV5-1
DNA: TGCGCCAGCAGCTCGACTAGCGGGGGGGCACATGAGCAGTTCTTC
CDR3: CASSSTSGGAHEQFF

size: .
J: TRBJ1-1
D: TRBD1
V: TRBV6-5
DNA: TGTGCCAGCAGTTCGGACAGGAAAATCTCTGAAGCTTTCTTT
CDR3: CASSSDRKISEAFF

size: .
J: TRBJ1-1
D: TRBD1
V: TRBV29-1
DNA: TGCAGCGTTAAGACAGGGGGAGCTTTCTTT
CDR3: CSVKTGGAFF

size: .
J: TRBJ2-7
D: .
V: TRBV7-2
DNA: TGTGCCAGCAGCTTAGAAGGCGGGGGCCCTTACGAGCAGTACTTC
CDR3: CASSLEGGGPYEQYF

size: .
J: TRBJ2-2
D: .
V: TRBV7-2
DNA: TGTGCCAGCAGCTTTAAAGGGGGTACCACCGGGGAGCTGTTTTTT
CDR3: CASSFKGGTTGELFF

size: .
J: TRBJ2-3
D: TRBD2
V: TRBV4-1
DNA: TGCGCCAGCAGCCTTACCGCGGGGGGACCCACAGATACGCAGTATTTT
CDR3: CASSLTAGGPTDTQYF

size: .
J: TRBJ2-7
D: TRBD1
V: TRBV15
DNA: TGTGCCACCAGCACCAGACAGGGGATTGGAAACGAGCAGTACTTC
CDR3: CATSTRQGIGNEQYF

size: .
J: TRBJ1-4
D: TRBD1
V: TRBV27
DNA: TGTGCCAGTGGATACAGGGGCCTGGCTAATGAAAAACTGTTTTTT
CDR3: CASGYRGLANEKLFF

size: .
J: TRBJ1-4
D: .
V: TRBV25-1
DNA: TGTGCCAGCAGGCGCCCTAATGAAAAACTGTTTTTT
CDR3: CASRRPNEKLFF

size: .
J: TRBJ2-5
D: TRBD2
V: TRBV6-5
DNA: TGTGCCAGCAACCCCGGGGGGGCGGGTGAGACCCAGTACTTC
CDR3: CASNPGGAGETQYF

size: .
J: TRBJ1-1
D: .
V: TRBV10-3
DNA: TGTGCCACCGGACCCGAAGCGGCTGAAGCTTTCTTT
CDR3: CATGPEAAEAFF

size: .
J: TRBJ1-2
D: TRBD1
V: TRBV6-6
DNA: TGTGCCAGCAGTGCCCGCACAGGGGGCGGCTACACCTTC
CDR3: CASSARTGGGYTF

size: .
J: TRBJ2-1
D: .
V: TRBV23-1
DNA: TGCGCCAGCAGTCAATCACAGGAATACAGGGTGGGGAATGAGCAGTTCTTC
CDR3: CASSQSQEYRVGNEQFF

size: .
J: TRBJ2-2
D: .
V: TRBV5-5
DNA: TGTGCCAGCAGCTTGGATAGAGACATCTTCCGGGAGCTGTTTTTT
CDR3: CASSLDRDIFRELFF

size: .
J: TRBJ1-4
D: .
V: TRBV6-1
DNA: TGTGCCAGCAGTGATGGGCCGGTGAATGAAAAACTGTTTTTT
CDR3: CASSDGPVNEKLFF

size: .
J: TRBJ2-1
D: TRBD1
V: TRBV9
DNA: TGTGCCAGCAGCGTAGTGGGTCGGGACAGGACATCCTGGCAGTTCTTC
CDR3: CASSVVGRDRTSWQFF

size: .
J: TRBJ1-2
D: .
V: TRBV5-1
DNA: TGCGCCAGCAGCTTGACACTCTTACCGGGGAATTACCCTCACTATGGCTACACCTTC
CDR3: CASSLTLLPGNYPHYGYTF

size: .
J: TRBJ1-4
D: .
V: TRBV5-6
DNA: TGTGCCAGCAGCTTGTTCCAGCCAGGCAGGGCAACTAATGAAAAACTGTTTTTT
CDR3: CASSLFQPGRATNEKLFF

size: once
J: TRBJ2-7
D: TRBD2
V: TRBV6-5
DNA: TGTGCCAGCAGTTCCTCAGCGGGGGAGACCTACGAGCAGTACTTC
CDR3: CASSSSAGETYEQYF

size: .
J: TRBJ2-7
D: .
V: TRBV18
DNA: TGTGCCAGCTCACCTCCCGGCAGGGGCGAGCAGTACTTC
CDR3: CASSPPGRGEQYF

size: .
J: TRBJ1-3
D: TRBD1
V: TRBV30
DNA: TGTGCCTGGACCGACAGGGTGAGAAACACCATATATTTT
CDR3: CAWTDRVRNTIYF

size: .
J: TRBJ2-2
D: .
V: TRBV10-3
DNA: TGTGCCATCAGTGAAAAGGGGATCGGGGAGCTGTTTTTT
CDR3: CAISEKGIGELFF

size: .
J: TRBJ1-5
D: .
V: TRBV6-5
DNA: TGTGCCAGCAGGGCGGATAGCAATCAGCCCCAGCATTTT
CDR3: CASRADSNQPQHF

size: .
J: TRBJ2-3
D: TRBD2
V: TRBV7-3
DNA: TGTGCCAGCAGCTCGAGCGGGGGGGCAGATACGCAGTATTTT
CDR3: CASSSSGGADTQYF

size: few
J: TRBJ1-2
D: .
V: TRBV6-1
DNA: TGTGCCAGCAGTGAAGCGCACAGGCGGCCATATGGCTACACCTTC
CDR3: CASSEAHRRPYGYTF

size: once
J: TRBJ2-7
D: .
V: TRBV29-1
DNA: TGCAGCGTTGGAGAAGGACAATACGAGCAGTACTTC
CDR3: CSVGEGQYEQYF